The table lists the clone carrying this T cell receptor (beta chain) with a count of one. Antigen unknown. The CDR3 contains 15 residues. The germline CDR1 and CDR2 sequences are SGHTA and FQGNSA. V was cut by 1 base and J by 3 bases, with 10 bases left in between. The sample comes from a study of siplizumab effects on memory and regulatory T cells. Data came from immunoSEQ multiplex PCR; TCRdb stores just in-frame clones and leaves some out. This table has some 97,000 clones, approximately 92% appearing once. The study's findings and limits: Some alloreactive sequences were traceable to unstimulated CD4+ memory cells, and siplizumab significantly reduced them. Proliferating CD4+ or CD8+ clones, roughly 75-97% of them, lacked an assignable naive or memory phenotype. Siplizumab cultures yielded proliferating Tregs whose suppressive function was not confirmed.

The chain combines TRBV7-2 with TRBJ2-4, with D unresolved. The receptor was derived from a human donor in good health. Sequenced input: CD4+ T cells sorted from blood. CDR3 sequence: CASSLEGWNKNIQYF. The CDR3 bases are TGTGCCAGCAGCTTAGAGGGCTGGAACAAAAACATTCAGTACTTC.